These 10 T cell receptor beta chains were sequenced from one sample in a study of metastatic and nonmetastatic thyroid tumors. MiXCR reprocessed the PCR reads for TCRdb. Of around 10,000 clones in the sample, 25% to 30% are singletons; the top ten hold under 12%. Before thyroid surgery, none of the patients had received any treatment. Source material: tumor tissue. The origin of the receptors is a male donor with papillary thyroid cancer or a benign thyroid nodule (not recorded which). Some clones in this sample may be carry-over from other donors' samples.

This clone came up a few times. This could be a read error, since a much larger clone is one nucleotide away. This chain uses TRBV4-2 with TRBJ2-5; D gene uncertain. The V end was cut by 4 bases, the J end by 3 bases, with 9 bases between. This CDR3 comprises 13 residues. Germline assignment: CDR1 LGHNA and CDR2 YNFKEQ. The CDR3 spells CASSRSLEETQYF. CDR3 bases: TGTGCCAGCAGCCGCTCTTTGGAAGAGACCCAGTACTTC.

This clone is deemed medium-sized. The chain links TRBV14 to TRBJ1-2; D is possibly TRBD1 (6 bases). V lost 0 bases and J lost 8, with 13 bases in between. There are 14 residues in the CDR3. Per the germline V gene, CDR1 is SGHDN and CDR2 is FVKESK. This CDR3 reads CASSQELYGGGYTF. In nucleotides, the CDR3 is TGTGCCAGCAGCCAAGAGCTTTATGGGGGCGGCTACACCTTC. The full variable domain, rest sourced from reference TRBV14 and TRBJ1-2, is EAGVTQFPSHSVIEKGQTVTLRCDPISGHDNLYWYRRVMGKEIKFLLHFVKESKQDESGMPNNRFLAERTGGTYSTLKVQPAELEDSGVYFCASSQELYGGGYTFGSGTRLTVV.

This clone showed up just a few times. The chain uses TRBV28 and TRBJ1-2; D not certain. Trimming cost V 6 bases and J 4 bases, with 9 bases left between them. The CDR3 totals 12 residues. Germline CDR1 and CDR2: MDHEN and SYDVKM. The chain's CDR3 is CASSDGPYGYTF. The CDR3 DNA is TGTGCCAGCAGCGACGGACCCTATGGCTACACCTTC.

This clone was detected a few times. At one end, the junction sequence differs from germline, possibly due to a read error. V and J are TRBV19 and TRBJ1-1; D remains ambiguous. CDR3 length: 13 amino acids. CDR1 is LNHDA and CDR2 is SQIVND in the germline V gene (reference sequence). The chain's CDR3 is CASSKGLNNEAFF. Here the CDR3 DNA reads TGTGCCAGTAGTAAGGGATTGAACAATGAAGCTTTCTTT.

This clone was seen only a few times. The rearrangement links TRBV6-1 to TRBJ2-2, with a tentative D call TRBD1 (8 bases). The CDR3 loop spans 16 amino acids. V was pared by 6 bases and J by 5 bases, with 19 bases between. The germline V gene encodes CDR1 MNHNS and CDR2 SASEGT. The CDR3 DNA is TGTGCCAGCAGAACAGGGGGGGCAGGGGTTACCGGGGAGCTGTTTTTT. Its translation is CASRTGGAGVTGELFF.

V is TRBV7-8 and J is TRBJ1-1, with a tentative D call TRBD1 (5 bases). V gave up 0 bases and J gave up 4 bases, with 15 bases separating them. The CDR3 has 16 amino acids. The germline V gene has CDR1 SGHVS and CDR2 FQNEAQ. CDR3 DNA sequence: TGTGCCAGCAGCTTAGCGGTGGCTAAGAGGGGCACTGAAGCTTTCTTT. Protein sequence: CASSLAVAKRGTEAFF.

V and J are TRBV19 and TRBJ1-6; D is possibly TRBD1 (5 bases). Trimming removed 6 bases at V and 0 bases at J, with 6 bases between. Germline V gives CDR1 LNHDA, CDR2 SQIVND (reference sequence). The CDR3 is 14 amino acids. CDR3 nucleotides: TGTGCCAGTAGGACAGTCTCCTATAATTCACCCCTCCACTTT. Its translation is CASRTVSYNSPLHF.

Ten or more counts support this clone. The chain links TRBV9 to TRBJ1-1, with no clear D. Germline lookup yields CDR1 SGDLS and CDR2 YYNGEE. The CDR3 extends over 13 amino acids. Trimming stripped 3 bases from V and 0 bases from J, with 6 bases between. The CDR3 here is CASSAQVNTEAFF. The CDR3 DNA is TGTGCCAGCAGCGCACAAGTGAACACTGAAGCTTTCTTT.

This clone was seen only a few times. The chain recombines TRBV12-3 or TRBV12-4 with TRBJ2-7; D is perhaps TRBD1 (6 bases). The CDR3 contains 15 residues. V was shortened by 4 bases and J by 0 bases, with 13 bases between the two germline ends. CDR3: CASSWGSTGSYEQYF. The CDR3 DNA is TGTGCCAGCAGTTGGGGTTCGACAGGCTCCTACGAGCAGTACTTC.

This sequence joins TRBV5-1 and TRBJ1-2; D is possibly TRBD1 (5 bases). The CDR3 is made up of 14 amino acids. V lost 0 bases and J lost 3, with 9 bases in between. Germline V CDR1 and CDR2: SGHRS, YFSETQ. In DNA, the CDR3 is TGCGCCAGCAGCTTGGCAAGGGGAGACTATGGCTACACCTTC. Its protein product is CASSLARGDYGYTF.